This TCR beta chain comes out of a study of T cell responses to AZD1222 COVID-19 vaccine. As regards this clone: Its antigen remains unknown.

Findings of the study overall: Spike regions recognized by vaccine-associated CD4 TCRs spanned the protein, led by 160-218 and 743-854. Donors were largely white British and mainly female; clonal diversity was possibly underestimated. Reportedly, nearly half of unique spike TCRs recognized epitopes outside B.1.351/B.1.1.7 mutations. Only a handful of people who got AZD1222 tested seropositive at baseline.

This CDR3 has 15 amino acids. Germline V lookup: CDR1 SGHVS, CDR2 FQNEAQ. V lost 5 bases, J lost 9 bases, and 12 bases stayed unmatched. Data came from immunoSEQ multiplex PCR; TCRdb stores just in-frame clones and leaves some out. The sample contains some 200,000 clones, roughly 93% of which appear only once. The V and J genes are TRBV7-8 and TRBJ2-5; 10 nucleotides align to TRBD1. This receptor was identified in an adult in good health. This material consisted of peripheral blood, taken on day 0 of AZD1222 vaccination. The CDR3 DNA is TGTGCCAGCAGCGAAATCCGGGACAGGGGTTCCGCCCAGTACTTC. This gives the protein CASSEIRDRGSAQYF.